This T cell receptor (beta chain) appears in the sequencing data of a study of cytomegalovirus exposure and HLA in healthy donors. Study-level findings and limits: Data from an earlier analysis indicated that most TCR beta V segments were productive either about 87% or about 30% of the time.

A word on this clone: Its target is unknown.

After removal of 7 bases from V and 2 bases from J, the junction contained 5 bases not matched to a gene. This CDR3 spans 15 amino acids. CDR1 and CDR2 from the germline V gene are MNHNS and SASEGT. Use of 60 Vbeta and 13 Jbeta primers characterized the PCR. Measured with immunoSEQ multiplex PCR; TCRdb has only the in-frame clones, and not every one. Among 100,000 to 150,000 clones listed, 81% were seen once. This TCR was recovered from a man between 18 and 29 years old in good health and CMV-seropositive. The sample was PBMCs. V and J are TRBV6-1 and TRBJ2-6; TRBD1 aligns across 7 bases. The CDR3 is CASTNQGAGANVLTF. The CDR3 DNA follows: TGTGCCAGCACCAATCAGGGGGCTGGGGCCAACGTCCTGACTTTC.